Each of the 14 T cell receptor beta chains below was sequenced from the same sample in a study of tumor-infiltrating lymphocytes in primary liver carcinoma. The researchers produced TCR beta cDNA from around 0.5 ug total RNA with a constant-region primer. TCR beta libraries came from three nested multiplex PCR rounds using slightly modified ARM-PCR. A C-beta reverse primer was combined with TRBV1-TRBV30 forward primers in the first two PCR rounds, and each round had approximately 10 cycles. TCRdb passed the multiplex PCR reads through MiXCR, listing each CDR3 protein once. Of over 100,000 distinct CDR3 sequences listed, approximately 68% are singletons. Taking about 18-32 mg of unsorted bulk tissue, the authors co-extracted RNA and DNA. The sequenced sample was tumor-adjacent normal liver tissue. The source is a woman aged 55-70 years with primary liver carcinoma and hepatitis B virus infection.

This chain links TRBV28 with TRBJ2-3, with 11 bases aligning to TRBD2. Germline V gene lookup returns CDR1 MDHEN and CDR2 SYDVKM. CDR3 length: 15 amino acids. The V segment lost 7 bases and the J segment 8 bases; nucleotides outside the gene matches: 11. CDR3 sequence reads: CASTTGLAGLGTQYF. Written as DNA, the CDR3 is TGTGCCAGCACCACCGGACTAGCGGGTTTGGGTACGCAGTATTTT.

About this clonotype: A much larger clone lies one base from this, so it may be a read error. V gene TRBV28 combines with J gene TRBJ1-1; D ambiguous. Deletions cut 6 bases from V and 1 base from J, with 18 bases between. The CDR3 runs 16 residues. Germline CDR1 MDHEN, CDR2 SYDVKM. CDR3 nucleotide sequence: TGTGCCAGCAGCTCTCTCCGCGGGTCGGCGAACACTGAAGCTTTCTTT. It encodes CASSSLRGSANTEAFF.

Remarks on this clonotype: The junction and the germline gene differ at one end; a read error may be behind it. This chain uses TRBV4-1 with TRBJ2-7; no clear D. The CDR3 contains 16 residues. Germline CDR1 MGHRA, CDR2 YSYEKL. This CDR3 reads CANSQVILPSSYEQYF. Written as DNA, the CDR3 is TGCGCCAACAGCCAAGTCATTCTCCCCAGCTCCTACGAGCAGTACTTC.

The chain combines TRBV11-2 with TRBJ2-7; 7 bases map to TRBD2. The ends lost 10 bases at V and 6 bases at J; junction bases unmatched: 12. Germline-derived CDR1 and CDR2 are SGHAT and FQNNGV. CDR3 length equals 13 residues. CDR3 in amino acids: CAISLTSVSEQYF. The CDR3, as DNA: TGTGCCATTAGCTTAACTAGCGTGAGCGAGCAGTACTTC.

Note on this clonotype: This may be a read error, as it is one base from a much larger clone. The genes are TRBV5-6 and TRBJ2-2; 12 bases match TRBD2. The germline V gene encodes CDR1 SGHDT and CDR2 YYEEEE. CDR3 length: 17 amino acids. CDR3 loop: CASSLRTSGVNTGGLFF. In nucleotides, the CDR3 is TGTGCCAGCAGCCTAAGGACTAGCGGGGTGAACACCGGGGGGCTGTTTTTT.

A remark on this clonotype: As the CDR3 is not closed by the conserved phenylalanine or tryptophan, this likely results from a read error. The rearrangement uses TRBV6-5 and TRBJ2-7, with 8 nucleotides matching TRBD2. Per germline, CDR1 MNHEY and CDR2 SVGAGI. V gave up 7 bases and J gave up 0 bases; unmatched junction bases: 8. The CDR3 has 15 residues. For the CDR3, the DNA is TGTGCCAGCATCAAAACTAGCGGAAGCTCCTACGAGCAGTACTAC. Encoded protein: CASIKTSGSSYEQYY.

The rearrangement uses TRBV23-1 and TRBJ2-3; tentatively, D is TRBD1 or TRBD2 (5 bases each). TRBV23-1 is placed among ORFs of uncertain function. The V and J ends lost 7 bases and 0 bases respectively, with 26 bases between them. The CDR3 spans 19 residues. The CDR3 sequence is CASTINAAPGPPSTDTQYF. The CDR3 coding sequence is TGCGCCAGCACCATCAACGCAGCCCCGGGACCTCCTAGCACAGATACGCAGTATTTT.

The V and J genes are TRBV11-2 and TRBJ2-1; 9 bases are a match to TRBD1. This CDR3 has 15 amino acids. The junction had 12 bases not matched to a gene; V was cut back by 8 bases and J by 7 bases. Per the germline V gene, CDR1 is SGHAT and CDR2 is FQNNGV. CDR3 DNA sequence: TGTGCCAGCGACTACCCCGACAGGGGGGGGAATGAGCAGTTCTTC. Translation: CASDYPDRGGNEQFF.

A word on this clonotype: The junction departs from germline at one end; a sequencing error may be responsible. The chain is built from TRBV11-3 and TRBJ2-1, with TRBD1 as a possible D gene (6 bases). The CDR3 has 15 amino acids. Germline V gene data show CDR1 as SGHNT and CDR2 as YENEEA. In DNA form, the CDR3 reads TGTGCCAGTAGACCTCTAGCAGGGGCCCTCGTTGAGCAGCTCTTC. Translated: CASRPLAGALVEQLF.

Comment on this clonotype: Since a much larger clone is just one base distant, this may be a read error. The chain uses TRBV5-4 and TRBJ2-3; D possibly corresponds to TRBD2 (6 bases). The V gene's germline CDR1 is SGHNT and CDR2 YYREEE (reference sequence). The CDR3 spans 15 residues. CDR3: CTSSFGERAADTQYF. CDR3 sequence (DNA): TGTACCAGCAGCTTTGGCGAGCGGGCGGCGGATACGCAGTATTTT.

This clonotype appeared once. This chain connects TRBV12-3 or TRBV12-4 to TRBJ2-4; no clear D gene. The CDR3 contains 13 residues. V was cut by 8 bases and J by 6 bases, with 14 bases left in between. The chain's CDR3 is CASGPGSANIQYF. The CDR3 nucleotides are TGTGCCAGCGGCCCAGGTAGTGCAAACATTCAGTACTTC.

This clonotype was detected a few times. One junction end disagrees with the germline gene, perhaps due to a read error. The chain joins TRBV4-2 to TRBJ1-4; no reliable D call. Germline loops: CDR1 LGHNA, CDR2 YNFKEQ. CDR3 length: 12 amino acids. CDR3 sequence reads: CANSQDREKLFF. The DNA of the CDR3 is TGTGCCAACAGCCAAGATAGGGAAAAACTGTTTTTT.

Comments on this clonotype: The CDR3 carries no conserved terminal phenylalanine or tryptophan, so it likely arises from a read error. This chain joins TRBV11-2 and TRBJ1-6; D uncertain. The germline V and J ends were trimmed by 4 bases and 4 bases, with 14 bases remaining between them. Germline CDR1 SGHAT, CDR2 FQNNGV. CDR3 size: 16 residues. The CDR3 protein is CASSSTRIRYNSPLHS. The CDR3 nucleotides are TGTGCCAGCAGCTCAACACGGATACGGTATAATTCACCCCTCCACTCT.

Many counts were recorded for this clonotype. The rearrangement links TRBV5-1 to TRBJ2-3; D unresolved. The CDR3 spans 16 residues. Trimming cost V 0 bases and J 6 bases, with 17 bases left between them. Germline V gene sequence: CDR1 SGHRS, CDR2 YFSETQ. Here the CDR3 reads CASSLGADLTSDTQYF. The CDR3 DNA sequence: TGCGCCAGCAGCTTGGGGGCGGATCTCACCTCCGATACGCAGTATTTT.